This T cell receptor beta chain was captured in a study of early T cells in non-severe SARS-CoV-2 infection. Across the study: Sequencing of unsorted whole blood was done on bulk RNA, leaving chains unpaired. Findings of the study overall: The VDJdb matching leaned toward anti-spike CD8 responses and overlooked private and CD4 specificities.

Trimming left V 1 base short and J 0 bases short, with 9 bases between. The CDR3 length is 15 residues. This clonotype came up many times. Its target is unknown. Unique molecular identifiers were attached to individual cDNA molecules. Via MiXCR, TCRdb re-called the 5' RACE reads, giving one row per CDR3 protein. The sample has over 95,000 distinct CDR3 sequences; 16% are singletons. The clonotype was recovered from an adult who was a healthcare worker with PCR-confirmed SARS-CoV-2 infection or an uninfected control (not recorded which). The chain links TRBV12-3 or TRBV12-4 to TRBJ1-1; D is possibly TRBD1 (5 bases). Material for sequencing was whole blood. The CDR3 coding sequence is TGTGCCAGCAGTTTAGGGGGGTACATGAACACTGAAGCTTTCTTT. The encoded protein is CASSLGGYMNTEAFF.